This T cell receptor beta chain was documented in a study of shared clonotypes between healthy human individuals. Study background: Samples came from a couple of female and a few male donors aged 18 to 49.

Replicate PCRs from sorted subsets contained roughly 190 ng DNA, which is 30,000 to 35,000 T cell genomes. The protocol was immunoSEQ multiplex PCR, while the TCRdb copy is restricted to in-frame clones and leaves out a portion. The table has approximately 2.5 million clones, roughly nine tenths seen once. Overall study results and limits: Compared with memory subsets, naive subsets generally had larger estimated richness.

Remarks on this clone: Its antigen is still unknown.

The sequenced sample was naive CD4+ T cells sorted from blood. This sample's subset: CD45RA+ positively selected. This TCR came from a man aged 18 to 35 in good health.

Here the CDR3 reads CASSVGGWFSNEKLFF. The CDR3 DNA sequence: TGTGCCAGCAGCGTAGGAGGGTGGTTCTCCAATGAAAAACTGTTTTTT. This chain connects TRBV9 to TRBJ1-4; D gene unclear. Germline V gene data show CDR1 as SGDLS and CDR2 as YYNGEE. V lost 0 bases and J lost 5, with 14 bases in between. This CDR3 is 16 amino acids long.